The following is a TCR beta chain sequence with its context. Its antigen is still unknown. Compared with germline, one end of the junction differs, possibly owing to a read error. Semiquantitative ARM-PCR amplified T cell receptor alpha and beta CDR3 regions from mRNA. Tagged nested gene-specific primers were used first, then communal superprimers amplified exponentially. TCRdb re-called the multiplex PCR reads through MiXCR, storing one row per CDR3 protein. The sample has approximately 13,000 distinct CDR3 sequences; about 60% are singletons. The data originate from a study of relationships among human T cell subsets. CD4+CD25+ regulatory T cells came from anti-CD25 bead selection of positively selected CD4+ cells. Overall study results and limits: Over 50% of CD8+ cytotoxic sequences were in clones over 100 reads; regulatory and Th2 had few.

This sequence was found in a man between 35 and 55 years old in good health. The sample consisted of Tregs sorted from blood.

CDR3: CTSRWDRGHNEQFF. As DNA, the CDR3 is TGTACCAGCAGATGGGACAGGGGACACAATGAGCAGTTCTTC. The rearrangement links TRBV12-3 or TRBV12-4 to TRBJ2-5; 10 nucleotides agree with TRBD1. The tail of the sequence fits TRBJ2-1 better, so the J call may be wrong. This CDR3 has 14 amino acids.